One T cell receptor beta chain is described in this entry. This sample stems from a study of blood T cell repertoires in COVID-19. Overall study: Sites in the United States, Italy and Spain provided acute and convalescent COVID-19 samples.

In the original processing: Counts of nucleated cells, estimated from reference gene primer amplification, were obtained. The data were produced by immunoSEQ multiplex PCR, yet TCRdb's version contains in-frame clones alone and is incomplete. The V and J calls and clone size are taken from that table; D and trimming were inferred from the DNA. The sample lists roughly 63,000 clones; 70% to 80% were seen once. CDR1 SGHAT and CDR2 FQNNGV come from the germline V gene. The CDR3 has 17 residues. Trimming cost V 1 base and J 3 bases; bases outside gene matches: 11. The chain has TRBV11-2 and TRBJ2-7; TRBD2 aligns across 8 bases. This receptor was taken from a human donor in a cohort sampled during active COVID-19. The sequenced material came from peripheral blood. For the CDR3, the DNA is TGTGCCAGCAGCTTAGTAGTTGGGGCTAGCGGGTACTACGAGCAGTACTTC. Its protein is CASSLVVGASGYYEQYF.